This entry lists 11 T cell receptor beta chains sequenced from one sample in a study of cytomegalovirus exposure and HLA in healthy donors. Method: immunoSEQ multiplex PCR; TCRdb's copy keeps in-frame clones and lacks some. The sample has approximately 88,000 clones, approximately 96% seen once. Sequencing used PBMCs. These receptors were obtained from a woman aged 18-29 years in good health and CMV-seronegative.

The chain links TRBV10-3 to TRBJ2-1; 9 bases are a match to TRBD2. Germline V lookup: CDR1 ENHRY, CDR2 SYGVKD. Unmatched junction bases numbered 4, after V lost 4 bases and J lost 6 bases. This CDR3 is 14 amino acids long. The CDR3 coding sequence is TGTGCCATCAGTGGTAGCGGGAGAGTCAATGAGCAGTTCTTC. Amino acids: CAISGSGRVNEQFF.

The rearrangement links TRBV4-1 to TRBJ1-3; D remains ambiguous. The CDR3 contains 16 residues. The V end lost 2 bases, the J end lost 4 bases, and 15 bases lay between the germline ends. Germline V gene sequence: CDR1 MGHRA, CDR2 YSYEKL. CDR3 region: CASSQPPERMGNTIYF. Here the CDR3 DNA reads TGCGCCAGCAGCCAACCCCCGGAGAGAATGGGAAACACCATATATTTT.

V usage is TRBV5-6 and J usage is TRBJ2-1; TRBD2 matches 7 bases. V lost 4 bases, J lost 6 bases, and 10 bases stayed unmatched. This CDR3 is built from 15 residues. Germline values: CDR1 SGHDT, CDR2 YYEEEE. The DNA of the CDR3 is TGTGCCAGCAGCCCGTACCGGACTAGTCCCAATGAGCAGTTCTTC. The encoded protein is CASSPYRTSPNEQFF.

The chain is built from TRBV27 and TRBJ1-6, with a weak D call TRBD1 (6 bases). Looked up from germline, CDR1 is MNHEY and CDR2 is SMNVEV (reference sequence). The V end lost 8 bases, the J end lost 1 base, and 12 bases lay between the germline ends. The CDR3 extends over 15 amino acids. CDR3 nucleotides: TGTGCCAGCCAAGGCAGGGGATCCTATAATTCACCCCTCCACTTT. Translating gives CASQGRGSYNSPLHF.

The chain combines TRBV10-3 with TRBJ1-1, with 8 bases that match TRBD1. V lost 8 bases, J lost 6 bases, and 11 bases stayed unmatched. CDR3 size: 14 residues. The germline V gene has CDR1 ENHRY and CDR2 SYGVKD. CDR3 sequence reads: CAIGKDRESPEAFF. The DNA for the CDR3 is TGTGCCATCGGGAAGGACAGGGAAAGTCCTGAAGCTTTCTTT.

This chain connects TRBV9 to TRBJ2-1; maybe TRBD2 (5 bases). V lost 2 bases, J lost 7 bases, and 13 bases lay in between. CDR3 length equals 14 residues. Per the germline V gene, CDR1 is SGDLS and CDR2 is YYNGEE. The DNA for the CDR3 is TGTGCCAGCAGCGTCCCGGGAAGCAGGAATGAGCAGTTCTTC. Translated, it gives CASSVPGSRNEQFF. The whole variable domain, remainder taken from reference TRBV9 and TRBJ2-1, is DSGVTQTPKHLITATGQRVTLRCSPRSGDLSVYWYQQSLDQGLQFLIQYYNGEERAKGNILERFSAQQFPDLHSELNLSSLELGDSALYFCASSVPGSRNEQFFGPGTRLTVL.

This chain joins TRBV27 and TRBJ2-1; 7 positions match TRBD1. The CDR3 sequence is 16 residues long. J was trimmed by 6 bases and V by 0 bases; bases with no gene match: 8. Looked up from germline, CDR1 is MNHEY and CDR2 is SMNVEV (reference sequence). CDR3 in DNA: TGTGCCAGCAGTTTATCCGCTGGGACAGTAAGCAATGAGCAGTTCTTC. Amino acids: CASSLSAGTVSNEQFF.

V is TRBV18 and J is TRBJ2-5, with 8 bases lining up with TRBD2. Trimming removed 5 bases from V and 2 bases from J; junction bases left unmatched: 7. CDR1 and CDR2 from the germline V gene are KGHSH and LQKENI. The CDR3 loop spans 15 amino acids. The CDR3 loop reads CASSILLAVQETQYF. CDR3 coding DNA: TGTGCCAGCTCAATCCTACTAGCGGTACAAGAGACCCAGTACTTC.

The chain uses TRBV7-9 and TRBJ2-3, with D unresolved. Germline V gives CDR1 SEHNR, CDR2 FQNEAQ (reference sequence). V was cut by 4 bases and J by 2 bases, with 4 bases left in between. CDR3 size: 12 residues. The CDR3 sequence: CASSSSTDTQYF. CDR3 sequence (DNA): TGTGCCAGCAGCTCATCCACAGATACGCAGTATTTT.

The chain combines TRBV23-1 with TRBJ2-1, with D perhaps TRBD1 (6 bases). Being an ORF, TRBV23-1 has a function that is uncertain. V was shortened by 6 bases and J by 1 base, with 16 bases between the two germline ends. This CDR3 is built from 16 residues. CDR3 sequence reads: CASSRKGVRSYNEQFF. In DNA form, the CDR3 reads TGCGCCAGCAGCAGAAAGGGGGTAAGGTCCTACAATGAGCAGTTCTTC.

The J gene is TRBJ1-1, the V gene TRBV4-1; TRBD1 agrees at 8 bases. The germline V gene encodes CDR1 MGHRA and CDR2 YSYEKL. V trimming: 0 bases; J trimming: 5 bases; junction bases outside the gene matches: 5. The CDR3 totals 15 residues. The CDR3 loop is CASSQDLDRGTEAFF. DNA of the CDR3: TGCGCCAGCAGCCAAGATCTTGACAGGGGTACTGAAGCTTTCTTT.